These 6 T cell receptor beta chains share one sample of origin, sequenced in a study of cytomegalovirus exposure and HLA in healthy donors. The primer mix had 60 Vbeta and 13 Jbeta primers. Measured with immunoSEQ multiplex PCR; TCRdb has only the in-frame clones, and not every one. The sample lists about 190,000 clones, about 81% occurring once. The sequenced sample was PBMCs. Source of these receptors: a man aged 25-40 years in good health and CMV-seropositive.

The gene calls are TRBV5-4 and TRBJ2-1; 7 positions match TRBD2. J was trimmed by 6 bases and V by 5 bases; bases with no gene match: 11. Germline V CDR1 and CDR2: SGHNT, YYREEE (reference sequence). There are 15 residues in the CDR3. CDR3 in DNA: TGTGCCAGCAGGGCGGGGCGCAGGGAGGGCAATGAGCAGTTCTTC. It is translated as CASRAGRREGNEQFF.

This clone turned up a few times. V and J are TRBV2 and TRBJ2-2; no reliable D call. The V gene's germline CDR1 is SNHLY and CDR2 FYNNEI. The CDR3 is 17 amino acids. Trimming took off 2 bases at V and 7 bases at J, with 20 bases between the two ends. CDR3 residues: CASSESEVKADGGELFF. CDR3 nucleotide sequence: TGTGCCAGCAGTGAATCCGAGGTCAAGGCAGATGGCGGGGAGCTGTTTTTT. The complete variable domain, with remaining parts taken from reference TRBV2 and TRBJ2-2, reads EPEVTQTPSHQVTQMGQEVILRCVPISNHLYFYWYRQILGQKVEFLVSFYNNEISEKSEIFDDQFSVERPDGSNFTLKIRSTKLEDSAMYFCASSESEVKADGGELFFGEGSRLTVL.

The rearrangement uses TRBV7-3 and TRBJ2-3, with 9 bases that match TRBD1. In germline, CDR1 is SGHTA, CDR2 FQGTGA. The CDR3 covers 16 residues. With 1 base clipped from V and 1 base from J, the junction kept 3 bases outside the gene matches. CDR3 sequence (DNA): TGTGCCAGCAGCTTAAGGGGACAGGGTCGCACAGATACGCAGTATTTT. Translation gives CASSLRGQGRTDTQYF.

The V gene is TRBV30, the J gene TRBJ1-4, with 9 bases lining up with TRBD1. Germline V gene sequence: CDR1 GTSNPN, CDR2 SVGIG (reference sequence). CDR3 length equals 12 residues. Losses at the gene ends were 6 bases for V and 8 bases for J; bases not matched to a gene: 4. The CDR3 here is CACQTGGEKLFF. CDR3 DNA sequence: TGTGCCTGCCAGACAGGGGGAGAAAAACTGTTTTTT.

This chain uses TRBV7-2 with TRBJ2-1; 9 bases are shared with TRBD2. Germline CDR1 reads SGHTA; CDR2 reads FQGNSA. V gave up 5 bases and J gave up 6 bases; unmatched junction bases: 11. The CDR3 sequence is 16 residues long. CDR3 in amino acids: CASSRGGGGGGNEQFF. In DNA, the CDR3 is TGTGCCAGCAGCCGCGGGGGGGGCGGGGGAGGCAATGAGCAGTTCTTC.

This chain connects TRBV2 to TRBJ2-1; 10 bases map to TRBD2. Germline V CDR1 and CDR2: SNHLY, FYNNEI. This CDR3 contains 14 residues. Germline trimming cut 6 bases from V and 10 bases from J; bases unmatched to any gene: 9. The CDR3 sequence: CASRASGGVGEQFF. The CDR3 bases are TGTGCCAGCAGGGCAAGCGGGGGGGTAGGGGAGCAGTTCTTC.